The 14 T cell receptor beta chains below were found in one sample sequenced in a study of shared clonotypes between healthy human individuals. Assay used: immunoSEQ multiplex PCR; TCRdb lists only in-frame clones, some missing. The top ten hold approximately 0.5% of the sample, which has 1,100,000 or so clones, around 78% seen once. Sequenced sample: memory CD4+ T cells from PBMCs. Subset described: CD45RA-negative fraction. The origin of the receptors is a man between 18 and 35 years old in good health. Some clones in this sample may be carry-over from other donors' samples.

This rearrangement joins TRBV19 to TRBJ2-3; D possibly uses TRBD1 or TRBD2 (5 bases each). V was pared by 5 bases and J by 0 bases, with 15 bases between. Germline loops: CDR1 LNHDA, CDR2 SQIVND (reference sequence). The CDR3 runs to 16 residues. The CDR3 region is CASSAPGRASTDTQYF. As DNA, the CDR3 is TGTGCCAGTAGTGCCCCAGGGAGAGCTAGCACAGATACGCAGTATTTT.

The rearrangement uses TRBV6-5 and TRBJ1-3; the D is unclear. This CDR3 is built from 15 residues. The germline CDR1 and CDR2 sequences are MNHEY and SVGAGI. Trimming shortened V by 0 bases and J by 2 bases, and 8 bases separated the two germline ends. The CDR3 spells CASSYSKSPGNTIYF. CDR3 sequence (DNA): TGTGCCAGCAGTTACTCGAAATCCCCTGGAAACACCATATATTTT.

The chain employs TRBV28 and TRBJ1-1, with D possibly being TRBD1 (6 bases). Germline V gene data show CDR1 as MDHEN and CDR2 as SYDVKM. This CDR3 is built from 12 residues. With 0 bases removed from V and 11 bases from J, the gap between germline ends came to 10 bases. CDR3 DNA sequence: TGTGCCAGCAGTTTATGGCAGGGGAGGGCTTTCTTT. This encodes CASSLWQGRAFF. Together with reference TRBV28 and TRBJ1-1, the CDR3 gives the full variable domain: DVKVTQSSRYLVKRTGEKVFLECVQDMDHENMFWYRQDPGLGLRLIYFSYDVKMKEKGDIPEGYSVSREKKERFSLILESASTNQTSMYLCASSLWQGRAFFGQGTRLTVV.

The genes are TRBV28 and TRBJ1-2; 10 bases are a match to TRBD1. This CDR3 contains 13 residues. CDR1 and CDR2 (germline): MDHEN, SYDVKM. The J segment lost 3 bases and the V segment lost 8 bases, leaving 3 bases of the junction unmatched. The CDR3 nucleotides read TGTGCCAGCGGGGACAGGGGAGACTATGGCTACACCTTC. Translation gives CASGDRGDYGYTF.

The rearrangement joins TRBV7-9 to TRBJ2-4; 11 nucleotides match TRBD2. V lost 1 base, J lost 3 bases, and 11 bases stayed unmatched. Germline CDR1 reads SEHNR; CDR2 reads FQNEAQ (reference sequence). The CDR3 is made up of 19 amino acids. The CDR3 protein is CASSLGGSGRAGVKNIQYF. For the CDR3, the DNA is TGTGCCAGCAGCTTAGGAGGTAGCGGGAGGGCCGGAGTCAAAAACATTCAGTACTTC.

V usage is TRBV28 and J usage is TRBJ2-1; TRBD1 aligns across 7 bases. The CDR3 spans 15 residues. V dropped 3 bases and J dropped 2; count of bases not matched to a gene: 4. Germline V gene lookup returns CDR1 MDHEN and CDR2 SYDVKM. The CDR3: CASSFDRETYNEQFF. DNA for the CDR3: TGTGCCAGCAGTTTTGACAGGGAGACCTACAATGAGCAGTTCTTC.

This rearrangement joins TRBV5-5 to TRBJ2-7; TRBD1 matches 7 bases. V was pared by 2 bases and J by 6 bases, with 8 bases of the junction left unmatched. This CDR3 spans 14 amino acids. Germline V gene lookup returns CDR1 SGHKS and CDR2 YYEKEE (reference sequence). The CDR3 region is CASSFSTGLGEQYF. CDR3 nucleotide sequence: TGTGCCAGCAGCTTCTCGACAGGGTTGGGCGAGCAGTACTTC.

The V and J genes are TRBV2 and TRBJ1-5; perhaps TRBD1 as D (6 bases). CDR3 length equals 13 residues. Trimming cost V 6 bases and J 7 bases, with 13 bases left between them. Per the germline V gene, CDR1 is SNHLY and CDR2 is FYNNEI. The CDR3 loop reads CASSAGEEQPQHF. The CDR3 DNA follows: TGTGCCAGCAGCGCAGGGGAGGAGCAGCCCCAGCATTTT.

In its sample, this clone was seen a few times. This rearrangement joins TRBV27 to TRBJ2-1, with D perhaps matching TRBD2 (6 bases). Germline assignment: CDR1 MNHEY and CDR2 SMNVEV (reference sequence). The CDR3 has 13 amino acids. Trimming left V 7 bases short and J 8 bases short, with 15 bases between. The CDR3 spells CASTRRGYDEQFF. The CDR3 DNA sequence: TGTGCCAGCACCCGGAGGGGTTACGATGAGCAGTTCTTC.

The rearrangement joins TRBV18 to TRBJ1-1; TRBD1 matches at 7 bases. Germline lookup yields CDR1 KGHSH and CDR2 LQKENI. J gave up 4 bases and V 3 bases, and 5 bases lay outside the gene matches. The CDR3 length is 14 residues. The CDR3 DNA sequence: TGTGCCAGCTCACCTCAGACAGGGCCCACTGAAGCTTTCTTT. Residues: CASSPQTGPTEAFF.

At least ten counts were recorded for this clone. The rearrangement uses TRBV25-1 and TRBJ2-1; 8 bases agree with TRBD2. The CDR3 is 16 residues long. J gave up 8 bases and V 0 bases, and 9 bases lay outside the gene matches. CDR1 and CDR2 from the germline V gene are MGHDK and SYGVNS. DNA for the CDR3: TGTGCCAGCAGTGAATATAAGCGGGAGAGTTGGGATGAGCAGTTCTTC. This gives the protein CASSEYKRESWDEQFF.

The rearrangement links TRBV6-1 to TRBJ2-7, with a possible D match to TRBD1 (6 bases). CDR3 length: 15 amino acids. Trimming cost V 0 bases and J 2 bases, with 11 bases left between them. Germline V gene sequence: CDR1 MNHNS, CDR2 SASEGT. CDR3: CASSEARQGTYEQYF. The CDR3, as DNA: TGTGCCAGCAGTGAAGCGCGCCAGGGGACCTACGAGCAGTACTTC.

V is TRBV29-1 and J is TRBJ1-2; 8 bases fit TRBD1. The CDR3 spans 12 residues. V gave up 6 bases and J gave up 7 bases; unmatched junction bases: 7. Germline V gives CDR1 SQVTM, CDR2 ANQGSEA. The CDR3 DNA is TGCAGCGTGGACAGGGTAGTGGGTGGCTACACCTTC. Translation: CSVDRVVGGYTF.

This rearrangement joins TRBV6-5 to TRBJ2-4; 10 bases are a match to TRBD1. This CDR3 has 11 amino acids. Looked up from germline, CDR1 is MNHEY and CDR2 is SVGAGI. V gave up 10 bases and J gave up 10 bases; unmatched junction bases: 4. CDR3 bases: TGTGCCATCGGACAGGGGGAAATTCAGTACTTC. It is translated as CAIGQGEIQYF.